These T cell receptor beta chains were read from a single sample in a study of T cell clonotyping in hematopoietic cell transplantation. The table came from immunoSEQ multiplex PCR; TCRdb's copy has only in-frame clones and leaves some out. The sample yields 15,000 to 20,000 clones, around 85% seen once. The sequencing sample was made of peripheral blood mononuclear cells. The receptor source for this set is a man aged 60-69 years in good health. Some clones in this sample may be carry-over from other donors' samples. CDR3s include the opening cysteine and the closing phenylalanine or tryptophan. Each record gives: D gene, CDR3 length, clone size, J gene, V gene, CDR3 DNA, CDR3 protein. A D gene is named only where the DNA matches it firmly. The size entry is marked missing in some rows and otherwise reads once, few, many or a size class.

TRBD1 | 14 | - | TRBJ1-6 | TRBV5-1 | TGCGCCAGCAGCGGGGACAGTACTCGTTCACCCCTCCACTTT | CASSGDSTRSPLHF
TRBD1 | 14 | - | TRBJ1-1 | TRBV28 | TGTGCCAGCAGTTTATCGGACAGGAGAACTGAAGCTTTCTTT | CASSLSDRRTEAFF
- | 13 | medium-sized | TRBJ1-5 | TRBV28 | TGTGCCAGCAGTGGTTGGGAGGGGGAGCCCCAGCATTTT | CASSGWEGEPQHF
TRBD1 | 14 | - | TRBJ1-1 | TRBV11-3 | TGTGCCAGCAGCCCAGACAGGGCGTTCACTGAAGCTTTCTTT | CASSPDRAFTEAFF
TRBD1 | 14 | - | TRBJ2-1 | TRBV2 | TGTGCCAGCAGGCGGGACAGGGGGAGCAATGAGCAGTTCTTC | CASRRDRGSNEQFF
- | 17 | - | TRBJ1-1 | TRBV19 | TGTGCCAGTAGTATACGGACGGTAGGGGGGATTGACACTGAAGCTTTCTTT | CASSIRTVGGIDTEAFF
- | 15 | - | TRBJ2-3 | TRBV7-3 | TGTGCCAGCAGCTCACTTTTACTAGTATCGGATACGCAGTATTTT | CASSSLLLVSDTQYF
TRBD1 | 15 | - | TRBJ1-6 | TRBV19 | TGTGCCAGTAGTCCCCCCGGGACAGACCGAAGCACCCTCCACTTT | CASSPPGTDRSTLHF
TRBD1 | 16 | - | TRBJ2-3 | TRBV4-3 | TGCGCCAGCAGCCAAGAGCGAGGGACAGGGTCAGCTACGCAGTATTTT | CASSQERGTGSATQYF
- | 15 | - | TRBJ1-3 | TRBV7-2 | TGTGCCAGCAGCCTTTCCACGCTCTCTGGAAACACCATATATTTT | CASSLSTLSGNTIYF
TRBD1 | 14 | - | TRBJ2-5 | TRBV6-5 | TGTGCCAGCAGTTGGGACAGGGGATCGGAGACCCAGTACTTC | CASSWDRGSETQYF
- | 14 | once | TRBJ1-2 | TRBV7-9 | TGTGCCAGCAGCCCGGGGGGGAATCTAGATGGCTACACCTTC | CASSPGGNLDGYTF
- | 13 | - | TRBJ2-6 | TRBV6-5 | TGTGCCAGCAGGGCAAATCGGGCCAACGTCCTGACTTTC | CASRANRANVLTF
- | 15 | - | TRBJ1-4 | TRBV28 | TGTGCCAGCAGTTCCCCCACGGGGAGCAATGAAAAACTGTTTTTT | CASSSPTGSNEKLFF
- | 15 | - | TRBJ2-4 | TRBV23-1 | TGCGCCAGCAGTCAGGAAGGGTTAGCCAAAAACATTCAGTACTTC | CASSQEGLAKNIQYF
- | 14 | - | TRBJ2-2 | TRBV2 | TGTGCCAGCTTTCTTAACAGGCCAACCGGGGAGCTGTTTTTT | CASFLNRPTGELFF
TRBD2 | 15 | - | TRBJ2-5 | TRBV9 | TGTGCCAGCAGCGTCGATGGGCTAGCGGGAGAGACCCAGTACTTC | CASSVDGLAGETQYF
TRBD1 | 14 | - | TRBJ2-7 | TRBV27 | TGTGCCAGCAGTCTAGGACAGGGGGCCTACGAGCAGTACTTC | CASSLGQGAYEQYF
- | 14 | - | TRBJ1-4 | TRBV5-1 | TGCGCCAGCAGGGCTGGGGGGACTAATGAAAAACTGTTTTTT | CASRAGGTNEKLFF
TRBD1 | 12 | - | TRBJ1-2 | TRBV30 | TGTGCCTGCACAGGGGGCGCGGGGGGCTACACCTTC | CACTGGAGGYTF
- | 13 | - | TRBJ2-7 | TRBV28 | TGTGCCAGCAGTTCCGGAGGGGCCCACGAGCAGTACTTC | CASSSGGAHEQYF
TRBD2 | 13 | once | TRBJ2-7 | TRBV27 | TGTGCCAGCGGACTAGCGGGGCGTTACGAGCAGTACTTC | CASGLAGRYEQYF
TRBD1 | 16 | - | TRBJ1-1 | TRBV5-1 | TGCGCCAGCAGTACTCGGACAGGGTGGGTGAGCACTGAAGCTTTCTTT | CASSTRTGWVSTEAFF
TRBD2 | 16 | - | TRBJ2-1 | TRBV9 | TGTGCCAGCAGCGCCCACCTACCGGACGGGAGGAATGAGCAGTTCTTC | CASSAHLPDGRNEQFF
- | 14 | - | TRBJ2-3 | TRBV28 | TGTGCCAGCTTGGGCGGGGGCCTAAGAGATACGCAGTATTTT | CASLGGGLRDTQYF
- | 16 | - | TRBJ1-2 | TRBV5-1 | TGCGCCAGCAGCGCCCTGGCGGGGGGAAATAACTATGGCTACACCTTC | CASSALAGGNNYGYTF
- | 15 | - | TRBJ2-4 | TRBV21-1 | TGTGCCAGCAGCATTCCCGGGACTAGCGGAAACATTCAGTACTTC | CASSIPGTSGNIQYF
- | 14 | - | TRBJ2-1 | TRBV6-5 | TGTGCCAGCAGTTTGTGGCAGGTGGACAATGAGCAGTTCTTC | CASSLWQVDNEQFF
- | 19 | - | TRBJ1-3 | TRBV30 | TGTGCCATGGAGGCCCTGGGAGGATTAAACCCGATTCAAGGAAACACCATATATTTT | CAMEALGGLNPIQGNTIYF
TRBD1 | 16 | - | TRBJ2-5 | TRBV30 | TGTGCCTGGAGTACCCCGGGACAGCACGTTCAAGAGACCCAGTACTTC | CAWSTPGQHVQETQYF
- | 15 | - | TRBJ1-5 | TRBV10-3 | TGTGCCATCAGTGAGGGGGGAGGGATCAATCAGCCCCAGCATTTT | CAISEGGGINQPQHF
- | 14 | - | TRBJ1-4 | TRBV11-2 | TGTGCCAGCAGCTTAGCGAGTGTGGGTGAAAAACTGTTTTTT | CASSLASVGEKLFF
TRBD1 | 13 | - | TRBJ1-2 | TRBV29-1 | TGCAGCGTTGAAGAGGGGACAGCCTATGGCTACACCTTC | CSVEEGTAYGYTF
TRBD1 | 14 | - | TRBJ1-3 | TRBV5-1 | TGCGCCAGCAGGGACAGGAACTCTGGAAACACCATATATTTT | CASRDRNSGNTIYF
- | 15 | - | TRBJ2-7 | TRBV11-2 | TGTGCCAGCAGCTTAGATGTCGTAGTAGGGTACGAGCAGTACTTC | CASSLDVVVGYEQYF
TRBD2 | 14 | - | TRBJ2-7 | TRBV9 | TGTGCCAGCAGCGCCGGGACTAGGTCCTACGAGCAGTACTTC | CASSAGTRSYEQYF
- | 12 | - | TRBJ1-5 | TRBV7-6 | TGTGCCAGCAGCCAAGAGAATCAGCCCCAGCATTTT | CASSQENQPQHF
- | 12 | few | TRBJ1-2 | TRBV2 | TGTGCCAGCAGTGCCAGTAACTATGGCTACACCTTC | CASSASNYGYTF
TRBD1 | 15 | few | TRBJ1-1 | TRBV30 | TGTGCCTGGAGTGTACCCGACAGGGTGGACACTGAAGCTTTCTTT | CAWSVPDRVDTEAFF
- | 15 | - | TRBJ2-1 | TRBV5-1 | TGCGCCAGCAGCTTGGGGGGTTTTGGAGGCAATGAGCAGTTCTTC | CASSLGGFGGNEQFF
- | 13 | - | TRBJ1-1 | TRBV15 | TGTGCCACCAGCAGAAAAGGGCAACCTGAAGCTTTCTTT | CATSRKGQPEAFF
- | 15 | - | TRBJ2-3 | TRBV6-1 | TGTGCCAGCAGGGGCCTAGCTTCGAGCACAGATACGCAGTATTTT | CASRGLASSTDTQYF
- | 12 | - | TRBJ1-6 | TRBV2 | TGTGCCCGCCGGGAACCCAATTCACCCCTCCACTTT | CARREPNSPLHF
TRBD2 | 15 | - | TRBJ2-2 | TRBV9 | TGTGCCAGCAGGATCGGACTAGCGGGAACCGGGGAGCTGTTTTTT | CASRIGLAGTGELFF
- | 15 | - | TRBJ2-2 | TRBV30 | TGTGCCTGGAGTGTACCAGGGGCGGACACCGGGGAGCTGTTTTTT | CAWSVPGADTGELFF
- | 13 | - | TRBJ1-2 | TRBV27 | TGTGCCAGCAGTCCTCAGGGAGCCCAAGGCTACACCTTC | CASSPQGAQGYTF
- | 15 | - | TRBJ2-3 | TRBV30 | TGTGCCTGGAGTTCCAAGAATGGGGGCACAGATACGCAGTATTTT | CAWSSKNGGTDTQYF
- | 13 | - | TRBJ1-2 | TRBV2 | TGTGCCAGCAGTGAAACAGAGAACTATGGCTACACCTTC | CASSETENYGYTF
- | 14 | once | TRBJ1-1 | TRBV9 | TGTGCCAGCAGCCCCCAGGGCTGGAACACTGAAGCTTTCTTT | CASSPQGWNTEAFF
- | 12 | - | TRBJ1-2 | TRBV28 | TGTGCCAGCAGCCAGGACCTCTATGGCTACACCTTC | CASSQDLYGYTF
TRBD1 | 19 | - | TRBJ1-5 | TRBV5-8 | TGTGCCAGCAGCTTGGTCCGGGACAGGGGGCCGGGTGGCAATCAGCCCCAGCATTTT | CASSLVRDRGPGGNQPQHF